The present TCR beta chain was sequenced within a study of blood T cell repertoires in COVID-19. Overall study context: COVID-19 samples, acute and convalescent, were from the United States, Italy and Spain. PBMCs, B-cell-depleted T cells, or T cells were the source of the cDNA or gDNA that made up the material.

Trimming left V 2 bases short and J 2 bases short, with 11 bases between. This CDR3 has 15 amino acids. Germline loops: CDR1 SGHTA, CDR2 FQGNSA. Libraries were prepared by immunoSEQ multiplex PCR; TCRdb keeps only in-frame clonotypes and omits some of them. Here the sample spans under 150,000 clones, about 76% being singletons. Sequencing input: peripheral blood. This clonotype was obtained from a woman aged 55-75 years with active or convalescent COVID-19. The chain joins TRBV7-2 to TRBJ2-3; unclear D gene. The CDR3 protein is CASSLFTRATDTQYF. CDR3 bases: TGTGCCAGCAGCTTATTTACCCGAGCCACAGATACGCAGTATTTT. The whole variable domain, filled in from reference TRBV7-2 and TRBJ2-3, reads GAGVSQSPSNKVTEKGKDVELRCDPISGHTALYWYRQSLGQGLEFLIYFQGNSAPDKSGLPSDRFSAERTGGSVSTLTIQRTQQEDSAVYLCASSLFTRATDTQYFGPGTRLTVL.